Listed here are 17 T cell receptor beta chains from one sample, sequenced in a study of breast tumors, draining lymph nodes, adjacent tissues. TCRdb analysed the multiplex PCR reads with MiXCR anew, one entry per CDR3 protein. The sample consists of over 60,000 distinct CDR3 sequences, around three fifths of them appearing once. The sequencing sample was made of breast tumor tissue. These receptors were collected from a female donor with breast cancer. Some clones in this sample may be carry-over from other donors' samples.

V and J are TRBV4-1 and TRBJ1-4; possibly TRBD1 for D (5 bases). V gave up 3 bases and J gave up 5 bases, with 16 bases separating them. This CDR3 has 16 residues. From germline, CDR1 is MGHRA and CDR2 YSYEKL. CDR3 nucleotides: TGCGCCAGCAGCCAGGATTGGGTGGGGGGAAATGAAAAACTGTTTTTT. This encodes CASSQDWVGGNEKLFF.

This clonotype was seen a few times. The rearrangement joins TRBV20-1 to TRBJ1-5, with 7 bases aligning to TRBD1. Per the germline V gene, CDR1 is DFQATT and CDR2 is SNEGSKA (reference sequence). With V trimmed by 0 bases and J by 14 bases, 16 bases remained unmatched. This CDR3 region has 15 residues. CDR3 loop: CSARDQGDRRQYEHF. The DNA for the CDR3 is TGCAGTGCTAGAGATCAAGGGGACAGACGTCAGTACGAGCATTTT.

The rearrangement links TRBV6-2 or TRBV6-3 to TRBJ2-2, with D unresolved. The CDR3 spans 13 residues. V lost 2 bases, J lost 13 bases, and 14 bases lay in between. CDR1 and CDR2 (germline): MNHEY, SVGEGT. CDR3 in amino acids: CASSYVLAGRLFF. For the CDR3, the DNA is TGTGCCAGCAGTTACGTACTTGCCGGTCGGCTGTTTTTT.

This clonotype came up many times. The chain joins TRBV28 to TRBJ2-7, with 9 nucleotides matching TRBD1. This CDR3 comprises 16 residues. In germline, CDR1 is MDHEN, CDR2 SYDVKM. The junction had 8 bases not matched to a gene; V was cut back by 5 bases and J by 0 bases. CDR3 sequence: CASSETGGPSSYEQYF. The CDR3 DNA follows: TGTGCCAGCAGTGAAACAGGGGGCCCTAGCTCCTACGAGCAGTACTTC.

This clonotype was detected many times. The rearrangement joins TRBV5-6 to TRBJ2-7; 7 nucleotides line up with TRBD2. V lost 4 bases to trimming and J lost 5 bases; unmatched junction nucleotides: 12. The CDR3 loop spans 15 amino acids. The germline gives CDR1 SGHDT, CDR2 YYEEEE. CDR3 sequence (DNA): TGTGCCAGCAGCAATCGGGACTACCCAAGGGACGAGCAGTACTTC. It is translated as CASSNRDYPRDEQYF.

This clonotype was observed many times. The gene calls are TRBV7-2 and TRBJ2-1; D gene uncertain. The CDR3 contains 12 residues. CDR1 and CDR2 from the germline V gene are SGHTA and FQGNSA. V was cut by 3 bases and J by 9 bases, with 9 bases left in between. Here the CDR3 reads CASSFLGVEQFF. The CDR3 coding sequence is TGTGCCAGCAGCTTCCTGGGTGTTGAGCAGTTCTTC.

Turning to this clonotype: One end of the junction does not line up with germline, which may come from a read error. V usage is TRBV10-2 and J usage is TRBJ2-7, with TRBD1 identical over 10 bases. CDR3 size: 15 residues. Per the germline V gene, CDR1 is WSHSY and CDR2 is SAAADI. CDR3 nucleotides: TGCGCCAGCAGTGAGTCCAGGACAGGGGGGCACGGAGAAGACTTC. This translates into CASSESRTGGHGEDF.

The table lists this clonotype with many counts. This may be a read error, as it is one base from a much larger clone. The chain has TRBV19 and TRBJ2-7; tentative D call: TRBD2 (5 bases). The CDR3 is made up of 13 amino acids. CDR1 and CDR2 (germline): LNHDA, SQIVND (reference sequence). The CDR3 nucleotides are TGTGCCAGTAGTATCCGGGCCGACTACGAGCAGCACTTC. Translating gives CASSIRADYEQHF.

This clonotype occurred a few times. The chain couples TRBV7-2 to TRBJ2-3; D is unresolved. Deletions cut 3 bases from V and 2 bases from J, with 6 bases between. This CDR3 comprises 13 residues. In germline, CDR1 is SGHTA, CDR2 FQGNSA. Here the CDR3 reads CASSFRPTDTQYF. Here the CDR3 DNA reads TGTGCCAGCAGCTTTAGGCCCACAGATACGCAGTATTTT.

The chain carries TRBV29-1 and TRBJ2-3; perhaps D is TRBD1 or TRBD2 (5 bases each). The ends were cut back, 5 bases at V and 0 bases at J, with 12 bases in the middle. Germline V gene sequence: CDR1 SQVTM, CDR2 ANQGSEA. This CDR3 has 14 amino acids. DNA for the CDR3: TGCAGCGTTACCGGGACGGCTAGCACAGATACGCAGTATTTT. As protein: CSVTGTASTDTQYF.

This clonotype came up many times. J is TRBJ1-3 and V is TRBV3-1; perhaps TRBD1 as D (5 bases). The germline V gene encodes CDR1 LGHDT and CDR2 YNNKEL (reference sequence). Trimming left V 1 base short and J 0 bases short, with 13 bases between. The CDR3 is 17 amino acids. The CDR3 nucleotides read TGTGCCAGCAGCCAAGCGAGGGGCGCCTTCTCTGGAAACACCATATATTTT. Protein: CASSQARGAFSGNTIYF.

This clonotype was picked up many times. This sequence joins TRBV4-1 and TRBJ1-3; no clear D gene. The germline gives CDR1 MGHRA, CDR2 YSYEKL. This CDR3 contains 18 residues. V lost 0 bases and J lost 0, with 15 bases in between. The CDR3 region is CASSQDLASSPSGNTIYF. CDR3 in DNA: TGCGCCAGCAGCCAAGATTTAGCATCTAGCCCCTCTGGAAACACCATATATTTT.

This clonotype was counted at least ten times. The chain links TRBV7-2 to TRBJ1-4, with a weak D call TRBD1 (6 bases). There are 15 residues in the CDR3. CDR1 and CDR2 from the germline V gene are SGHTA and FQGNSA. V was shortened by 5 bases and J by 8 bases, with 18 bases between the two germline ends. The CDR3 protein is CASSPAGGLGEKLFF. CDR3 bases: TGTGCCAGCAGCCCCGCCGGGGGGCTAGGAGAAAAACTGTTTTTT.

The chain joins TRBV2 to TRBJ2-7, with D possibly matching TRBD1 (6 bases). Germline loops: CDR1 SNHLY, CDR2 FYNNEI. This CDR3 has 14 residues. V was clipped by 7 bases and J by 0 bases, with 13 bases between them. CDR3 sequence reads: CASIRTDSSYEQYF. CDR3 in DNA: TGTGCCAGCATCCGGACAGATAGCTCCTACGAGCAGTACTTC.

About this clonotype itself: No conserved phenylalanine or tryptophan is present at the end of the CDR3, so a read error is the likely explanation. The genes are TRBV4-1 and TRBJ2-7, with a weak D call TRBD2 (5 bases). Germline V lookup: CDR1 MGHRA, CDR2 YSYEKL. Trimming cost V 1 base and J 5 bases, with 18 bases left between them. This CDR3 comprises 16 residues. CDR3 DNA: TGCGCCAGCAGCCAAGGTCCAGCGGCTGGGTATGACGAGCAGTACCTC. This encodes CASSQGPAAGYDEQYL.

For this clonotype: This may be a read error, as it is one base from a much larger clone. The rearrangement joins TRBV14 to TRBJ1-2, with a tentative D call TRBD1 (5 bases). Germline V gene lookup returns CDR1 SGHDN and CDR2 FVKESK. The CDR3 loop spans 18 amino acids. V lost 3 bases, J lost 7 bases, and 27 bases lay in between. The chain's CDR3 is CASSQGSGPGQGTRGYTF. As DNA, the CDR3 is TGTGCCAGCAGCCAGGGCTCCGGTCCCGGGCAGGGAACTCGTGGCTACACCTTC.

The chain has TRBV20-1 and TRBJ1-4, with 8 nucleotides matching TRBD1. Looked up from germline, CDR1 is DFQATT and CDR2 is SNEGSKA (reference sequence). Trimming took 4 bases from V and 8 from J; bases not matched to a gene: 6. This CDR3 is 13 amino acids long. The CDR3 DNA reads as TGCAGTGCTAAACGGACAGGGCTGGAAAAACTGTTTTTT. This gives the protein CSAKRTGLEKLFF.